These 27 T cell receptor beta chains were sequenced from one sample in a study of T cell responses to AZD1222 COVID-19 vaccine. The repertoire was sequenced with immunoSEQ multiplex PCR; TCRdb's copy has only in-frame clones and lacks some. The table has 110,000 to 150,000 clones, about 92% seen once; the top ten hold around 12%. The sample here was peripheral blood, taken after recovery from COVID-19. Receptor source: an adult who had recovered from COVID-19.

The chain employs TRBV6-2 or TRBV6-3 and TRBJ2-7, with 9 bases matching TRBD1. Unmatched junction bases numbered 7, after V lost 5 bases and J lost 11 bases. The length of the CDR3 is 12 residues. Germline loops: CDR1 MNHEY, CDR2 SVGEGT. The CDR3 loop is CASSRRQGDEYF. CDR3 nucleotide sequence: TGTGCCAGCAGTCGCCGACAGGGGGATGAGTACTTC.

CDR3 in amino acids: CASSAFTAGGRTDTQYF. Written as DNA, the CDR3 is TGTGCCAGCAGCGCTTTTACAGCGGGTGGTCGCACAGATACGCAGTATTTT. The chain recombines TRBV27 with TRBJ2-3; TRBD2 is a possible D gene (6 bases). This CDR3 has 17 amino acids. Trimming shortened V by 6 bases and J by 1 base, and 20 bases separated the two germline ends. In germline, CDR1 is MNHEY, CDR2 SMNVEV (reference sequence).

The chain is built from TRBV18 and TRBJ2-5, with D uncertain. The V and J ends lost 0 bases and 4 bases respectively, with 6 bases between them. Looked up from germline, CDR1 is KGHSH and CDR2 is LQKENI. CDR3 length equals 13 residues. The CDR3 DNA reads TGTGCCAGCTCACCACCGAAACCAGAGACCCAGTACTTC. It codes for CASSPPKPETQYF.

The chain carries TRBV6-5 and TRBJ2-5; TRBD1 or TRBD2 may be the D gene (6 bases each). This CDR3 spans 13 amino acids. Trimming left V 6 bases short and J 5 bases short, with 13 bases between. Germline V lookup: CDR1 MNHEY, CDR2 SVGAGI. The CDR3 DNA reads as TGTGCCAGCAGGAATACAGGGAGGGAGACCCAGTACTTC. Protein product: CASRNTGRETQYF.

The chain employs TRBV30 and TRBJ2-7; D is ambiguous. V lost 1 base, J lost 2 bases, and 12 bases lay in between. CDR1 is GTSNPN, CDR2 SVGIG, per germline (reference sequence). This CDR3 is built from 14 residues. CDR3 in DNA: TGTGCCTGGAGTGGGATAACGACACCCTACGAGCAGTACTTC. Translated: CAWSGITTPYEQYF.

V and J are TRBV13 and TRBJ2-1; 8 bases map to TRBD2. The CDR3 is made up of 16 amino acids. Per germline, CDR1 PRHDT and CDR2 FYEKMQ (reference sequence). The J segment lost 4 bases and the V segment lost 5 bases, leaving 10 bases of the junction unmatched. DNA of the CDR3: TGTGCCAGCAGCCCCCGGCTAGCGGGCACATACAATGAGCAGTTCTTC. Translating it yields CASSPRLAGTYNEQFF.

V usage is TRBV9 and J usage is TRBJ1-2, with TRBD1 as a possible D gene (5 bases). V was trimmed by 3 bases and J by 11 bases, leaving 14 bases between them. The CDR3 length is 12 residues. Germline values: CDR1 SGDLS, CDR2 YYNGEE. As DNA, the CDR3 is TGTGCCAGCAGCGCCGGGACCCTTTATTACACCTTC. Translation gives CASSAGTLYYTF. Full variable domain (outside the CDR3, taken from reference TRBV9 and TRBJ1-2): DSGVTQTPKHLITATGQRVTLRCSPRSGDLSVYWYQQSLDQGLQFLIQYYNGEERAKGNILERFSAQQFPDLHSELNLSSLELGDSALYFCASSAGTLYYTFGSGTRLTVV.

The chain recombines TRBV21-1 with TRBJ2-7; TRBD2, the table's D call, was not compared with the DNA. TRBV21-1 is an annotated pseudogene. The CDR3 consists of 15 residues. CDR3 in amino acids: CASSPSGINSYEQYF. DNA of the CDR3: TGTGCCAGCAGTCCGAGCGGGATCAACTCCTACGAGCAGTACTTC.

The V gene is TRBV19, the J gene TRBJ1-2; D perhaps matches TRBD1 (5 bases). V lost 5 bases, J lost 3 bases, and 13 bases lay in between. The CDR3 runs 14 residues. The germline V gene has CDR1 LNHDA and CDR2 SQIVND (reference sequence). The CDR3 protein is CASSPGTGYYGYTF. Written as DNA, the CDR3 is TGTGCCAGTAGTCCCGGAACAGGTTACTATGGCTACACCTTC.

The CDR3 loop reads CASSPSSVGGREANVLTF. The CDR3 DNA sequence: TGTGCCAGCAGTCCCAGTAGCGTGGGCGGTCGCGAGGCCAACGTCCTGACTTTC. The chain recombines TRBV6-6 with TRBJ2-6; D may be TRBD2 (5 bases). The CDR3 has 18 residues. In germline, CDR1 is MNHNY, CDR2 SVGAGI (reference sequence). The V gene lost 5 bases and the J gene lost 6 bases, with 23 bases spanning the gap.

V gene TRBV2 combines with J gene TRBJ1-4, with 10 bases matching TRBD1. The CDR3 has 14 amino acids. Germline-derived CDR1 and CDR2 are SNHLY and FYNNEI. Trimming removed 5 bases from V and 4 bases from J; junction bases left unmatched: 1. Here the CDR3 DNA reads TGTGCCAGCAGTCGGGACAGGGGTAATGAAAAACTGTTTTTT. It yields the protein CASSRDRGNEKLFF. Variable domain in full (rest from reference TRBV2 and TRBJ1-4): EPEVTQTPSHQVTQMGQEVILRCVPISNHLYFYWYRQILGQKVEFLVSFYNNEISEKSEIFDDQFSVERPDGSNFTLKIRSTKLEDSAMYFCASSRDRGNEKLFFGSGTQLSVL.

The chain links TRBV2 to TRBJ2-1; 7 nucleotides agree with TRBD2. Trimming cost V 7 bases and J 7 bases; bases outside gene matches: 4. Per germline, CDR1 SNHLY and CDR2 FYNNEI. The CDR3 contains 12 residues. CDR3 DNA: TGTGCCAGCAATGGGGAGGGGAATGAGCAGTTCTTC. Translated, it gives CASNGEGNEQFF. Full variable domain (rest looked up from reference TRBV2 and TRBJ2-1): EPEVTQTPSHQVTQMGQEVILRCVPISNHLYFYWYRQILGQKVEFLVSFYNNEISEKSEIFDDQFSVERPDGSNFTLKIRSTKLEDSAMYFCASNGEGNEQFFGPGTRLTVL.

CDR3 protein: CASSREEDRYGYTF. The DNA for the CDR3 is TGCGCCAGCAGCCGGGAAGAGGACAGGTATGGCTACACCTTC. The genes are TRBV5-1 and TRBJ1-2, with 7 bases matching TRBD1. There are 14 residues in the CDR3. Germline loops: CDR1 SGHRS, CDR2 YFSETQ. V dropped 4 bases and J dropped 5; count of bases not matched to a gene: 8.

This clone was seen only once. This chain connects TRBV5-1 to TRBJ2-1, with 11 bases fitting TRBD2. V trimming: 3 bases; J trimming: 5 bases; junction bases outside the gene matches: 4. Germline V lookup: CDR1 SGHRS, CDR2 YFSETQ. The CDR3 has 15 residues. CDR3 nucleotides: TGCGCCAGCAGCTCTAGACTAGCGGGAAACAATGAGCAGTTCTTC. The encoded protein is CASSSRLAGNNEQFF.

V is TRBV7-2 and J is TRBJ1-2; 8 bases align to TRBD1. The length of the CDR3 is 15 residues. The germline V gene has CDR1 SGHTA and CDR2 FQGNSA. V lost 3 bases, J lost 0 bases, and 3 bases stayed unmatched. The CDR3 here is CASSFGQGANYGYTF. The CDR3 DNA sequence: TGTGCCAGCAGCTTCGGACAGGGAGCTAACTATGGCTACACCTTC.

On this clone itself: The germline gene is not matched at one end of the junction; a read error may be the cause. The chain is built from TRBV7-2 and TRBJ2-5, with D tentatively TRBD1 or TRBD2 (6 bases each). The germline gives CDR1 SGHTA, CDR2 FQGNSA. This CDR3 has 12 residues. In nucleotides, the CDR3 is TGTGCCAGCAGCTTAGCACGAGAGAGGGGGGACTTC. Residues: CASSLARERGDF.

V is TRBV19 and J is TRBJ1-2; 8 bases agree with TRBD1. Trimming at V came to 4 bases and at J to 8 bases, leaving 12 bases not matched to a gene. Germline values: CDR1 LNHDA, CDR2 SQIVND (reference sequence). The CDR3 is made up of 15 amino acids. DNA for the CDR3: TGTGCCAGTAGTACTCTCCGGGACAGGTTAGGGGGCTACACCTTC. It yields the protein CASSTLRDRLGGYTF.

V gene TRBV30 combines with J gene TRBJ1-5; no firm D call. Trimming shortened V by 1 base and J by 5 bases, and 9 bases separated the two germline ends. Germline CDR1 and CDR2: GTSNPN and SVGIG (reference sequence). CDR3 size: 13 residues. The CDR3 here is CAWSEGPHQPQHF. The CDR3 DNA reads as TGTGCCTGGAGTGAAGGGCCCCATCAGCCCCAGCATTTT.

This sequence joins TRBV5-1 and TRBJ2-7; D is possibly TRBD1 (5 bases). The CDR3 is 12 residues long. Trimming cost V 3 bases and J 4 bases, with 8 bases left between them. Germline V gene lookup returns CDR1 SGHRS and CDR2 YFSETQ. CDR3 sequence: CASSWAGYEQYF. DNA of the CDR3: TGCGCCAGCAGCTGGGCAGGGTACGAGCAGTACTTC.

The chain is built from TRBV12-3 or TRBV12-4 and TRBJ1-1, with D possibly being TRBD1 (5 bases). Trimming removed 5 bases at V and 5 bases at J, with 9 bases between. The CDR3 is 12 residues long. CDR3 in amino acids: CASSGGVTEAFF. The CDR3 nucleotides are TGTGCCAGCAGTGGGGGGGTTACTGAAGCTTTCTTT.

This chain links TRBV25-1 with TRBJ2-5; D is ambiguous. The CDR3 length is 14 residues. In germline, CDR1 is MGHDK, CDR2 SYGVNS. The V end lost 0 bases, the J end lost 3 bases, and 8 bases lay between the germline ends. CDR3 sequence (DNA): TGTGCCAGCAGTGAATATACCGCTGAAGAGACCCAGTACTTC. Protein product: CASSEYTAEETQYF.

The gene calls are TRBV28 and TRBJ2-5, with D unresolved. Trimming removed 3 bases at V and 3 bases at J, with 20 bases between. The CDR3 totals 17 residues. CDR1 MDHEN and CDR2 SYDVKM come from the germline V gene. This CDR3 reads CASSFYGRFEDEETQYF. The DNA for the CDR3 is TGTGCCAGCAGTTTCTACGGTAGATTCGAGGATGAAGAGACCCAGTACTTC. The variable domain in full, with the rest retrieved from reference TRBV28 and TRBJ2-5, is DVKVTQSSRYLVKRTGEKVFLECVQDMDHENMFWYRQDPGLGLRLIYFSYDVKMKEKGDIPEGYSVSREKKERFSLILESASTNQTSMYLCASSFYGRFEDEETQYFGPGTRLLVL.

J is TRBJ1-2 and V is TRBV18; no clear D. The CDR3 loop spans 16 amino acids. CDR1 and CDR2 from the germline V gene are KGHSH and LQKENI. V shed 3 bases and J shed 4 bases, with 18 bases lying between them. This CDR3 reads CASSPNLEGRGYGYTF. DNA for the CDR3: TGTGCCAGCTCACCGAATCTGGAGGGTCGGGGCTATGGCTACACCTTC.

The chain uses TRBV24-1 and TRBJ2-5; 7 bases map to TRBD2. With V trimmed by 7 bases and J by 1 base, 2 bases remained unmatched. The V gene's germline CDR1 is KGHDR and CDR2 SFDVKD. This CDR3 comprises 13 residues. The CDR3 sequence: CATRASGQETQYF. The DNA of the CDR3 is TGTGCCACCAGGGCTAGCGGCCAAGAGACCCAGTACTTC.

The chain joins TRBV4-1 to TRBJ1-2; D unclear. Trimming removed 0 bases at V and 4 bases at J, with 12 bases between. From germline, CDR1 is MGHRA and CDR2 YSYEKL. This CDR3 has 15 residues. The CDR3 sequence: CASSQDELNSYGYTF. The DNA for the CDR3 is TGCGCCAGCAGCCAAGATGAACTCAATTCCTATGGCTACACCTTC.

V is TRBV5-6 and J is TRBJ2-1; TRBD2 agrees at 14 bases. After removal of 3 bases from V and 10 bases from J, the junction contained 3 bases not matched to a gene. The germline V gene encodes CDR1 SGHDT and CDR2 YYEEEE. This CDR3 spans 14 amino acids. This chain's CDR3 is CASSWTSGRPEQFF. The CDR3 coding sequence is TGTGCCAGCAGCTGGACTAGCGGGAGGCCCGAGCAGTTCTTC.

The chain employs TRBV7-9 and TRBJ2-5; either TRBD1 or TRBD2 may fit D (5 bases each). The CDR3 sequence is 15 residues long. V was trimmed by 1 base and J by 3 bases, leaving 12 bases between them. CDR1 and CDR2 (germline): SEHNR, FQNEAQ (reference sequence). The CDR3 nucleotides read TGTGCCAGCAGCTTAGGTTCGGGGCTGAAAGAGACCCAGTACTTC. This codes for CASSLGSGLKETQYF.